The sequence of this TCR beta chain was determined in a study of early T cells in non-severe SARS-CoV-2 infection. Attached unique molecular identifiers marked individual cDNA molecules. TCRdb re-analysed the 5' RACE reads in MiXCR, keeping a single row per CDR3 protein. Of 53,000 or so distinct CDR3 sequences in the sample, roughly 12% were seen once. The CDR3 totals 12 residues. V lost 8 bases and J 12 bases, leaving 17 bases between the germline ends. The germline gives CDR1 MNHNY, CDR2 SVGAGI (reference sequence). The table lists this clonotype with a few counts. V gene TRBV6-6 combines with J gene TRBJ2-1; D remains unclear. This TCR was sampled from an adult who was a healthcare worker with PCR-confirmed SARS-CoV-2 infection or an uninfected control (not recorded which). The sample consisted of whole blood, taken at baseline. The CDR3 loop reads CASGDQNGVQFF. Here the CDR3 DNA reads TGTGCCAGCGGAGACCAAAATGGAGTGCAGTTCTTC.